The sequence of this T cell receptor beta chain was determined in a study of PD-1 blockade in classical Hodgkin lymphoma. Some clones are missing from TCRdb's copy, which holds only in-frame ones; the method was immunoSEQ multiplex PCR. The table shows some 60,000 clones, with over 75% occurring only once. All patients relapsed after autologous stem cell transplantation, and brentuximab vedotin exposure varied. With 7 bases clipped from V and 0 bases from J, the junction kept 6 bases outside the gene matches. This CDR3 region has 14 residues. Germline lookup yields CDR1 SGHRS and CDR2 YFSETQ. The receptor comes from a human donor with classical Hodgkin lymphoma. Sequences were derived from peripheral blood mononuclear cells (PBMCs), sampled at baseline. This chain joins TRBV5-1 and TRBJ1-1; TRBD1 matches 7 bases. CDR3 in amino acids: CASVQGVLNTEAFF. CDR3 nucleotides: TGCGCCAGCGTGCAGGGGGTTTTGAACACTGAAGCTTTCTTT.